This T cell receptor (beta chain) was sequenced in a study of CD8 T cells in ankylosing spondylitis. TCRdb independently ran MiXCR on the 5' RACE reads; one entry per CDR3 protein. Of about 220,000 distinct CDR3 sequences in the sample, around 6.6% were seen once. In its sample, this clonotype was seen many times. No antigen is known for it. Germline-derived CDR1 and CDR2 are SGHRS and YFSETQ. This CDR3 has 14 residues. V lost 4 bases to trimming and J lost 2 bases, with 13 bases between them. Study-wide points: Ankylosing spondylitis blood seemed to carry a telltale TCR beta motif made of under 10 highly homologous variants.

The source material was blood, either unsorted or a sorted T cell fraction (not recorded which). The sequence came from a male donor with ankylosing spondylitis. The gene calls are TRBV5-1 and TRBJ2-7; D remains unclear. The CDR3 reads CASSGSLTAYEQYF. The CDR3 DNA follows: TGCGCCAGCAGCGGATCCCTAACTGCCTACGAGCAGTACTTC.